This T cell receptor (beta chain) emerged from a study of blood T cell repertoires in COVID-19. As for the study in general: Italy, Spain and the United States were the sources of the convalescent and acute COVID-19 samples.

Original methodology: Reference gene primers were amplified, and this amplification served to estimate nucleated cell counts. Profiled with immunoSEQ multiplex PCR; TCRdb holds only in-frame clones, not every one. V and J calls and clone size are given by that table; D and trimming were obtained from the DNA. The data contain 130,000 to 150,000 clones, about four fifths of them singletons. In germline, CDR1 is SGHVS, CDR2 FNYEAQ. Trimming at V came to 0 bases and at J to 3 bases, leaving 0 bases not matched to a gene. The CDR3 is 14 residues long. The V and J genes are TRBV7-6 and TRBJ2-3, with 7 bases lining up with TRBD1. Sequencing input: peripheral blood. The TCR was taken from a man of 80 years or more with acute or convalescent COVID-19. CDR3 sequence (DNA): TGTGCCAGCAGCTTAGCGACAGGGACAGATACGCAGTATTTT. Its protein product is CASSLATGTDTQYF. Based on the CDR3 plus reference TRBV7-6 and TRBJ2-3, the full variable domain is GAGVSQSPRYKVTKRGQDVALRCDPISGHVSLYWYRQALGQGPEFLTYFNYEAQQDKSGLPNDRFSAERPEGSISTLTIQRTEQRDSAMYRCASSLATGTDTQYFGPGTRLTVL.